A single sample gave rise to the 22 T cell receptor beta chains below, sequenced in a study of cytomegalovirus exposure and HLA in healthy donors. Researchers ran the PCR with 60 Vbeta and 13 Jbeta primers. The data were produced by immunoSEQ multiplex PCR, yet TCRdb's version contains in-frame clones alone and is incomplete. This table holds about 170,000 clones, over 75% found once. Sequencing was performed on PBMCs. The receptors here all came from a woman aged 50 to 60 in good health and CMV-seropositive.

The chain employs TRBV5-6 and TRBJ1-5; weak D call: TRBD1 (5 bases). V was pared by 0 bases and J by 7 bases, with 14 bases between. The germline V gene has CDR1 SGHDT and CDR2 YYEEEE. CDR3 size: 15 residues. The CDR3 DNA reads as TGTGCCAGCAGCTTGGGACAGCTTCGAGACCAGCCCCAGCATTTT. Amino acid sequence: CASSLGQLRDQPQHF.

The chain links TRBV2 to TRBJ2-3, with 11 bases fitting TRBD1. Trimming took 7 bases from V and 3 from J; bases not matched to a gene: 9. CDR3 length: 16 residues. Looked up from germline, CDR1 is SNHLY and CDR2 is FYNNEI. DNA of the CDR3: TGTGCCAGCACCCGACCCCGGGACAGGGGGACAGATACGCAGTATTTT. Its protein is CASTRPRDRGTDTQYF.

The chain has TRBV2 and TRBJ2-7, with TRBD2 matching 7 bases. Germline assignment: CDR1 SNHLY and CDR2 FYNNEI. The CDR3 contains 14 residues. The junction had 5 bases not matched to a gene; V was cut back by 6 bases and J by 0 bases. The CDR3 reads CASSGRPDSYEQYF. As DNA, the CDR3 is TGTGCCAGCAGCGGGAGGCCCGACTCCTACGAGCAGTACTTC.

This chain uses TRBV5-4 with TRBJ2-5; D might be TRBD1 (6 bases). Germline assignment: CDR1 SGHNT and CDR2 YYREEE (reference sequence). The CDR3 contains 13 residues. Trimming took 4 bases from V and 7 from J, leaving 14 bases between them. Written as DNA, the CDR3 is TGTGCCAGCAGCCCCACAGGGATGGGGACCCAGTACTTC. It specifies CASSPTGMGTQYF.

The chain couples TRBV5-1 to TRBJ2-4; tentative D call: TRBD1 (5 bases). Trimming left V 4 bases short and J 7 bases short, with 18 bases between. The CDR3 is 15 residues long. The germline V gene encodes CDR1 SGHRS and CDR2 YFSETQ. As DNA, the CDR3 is TGCGCCAGCAGCCCCCCCCAGGGAACTACGAACATTCAGTACTTC. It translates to CASSPPQGTTNIQYF.

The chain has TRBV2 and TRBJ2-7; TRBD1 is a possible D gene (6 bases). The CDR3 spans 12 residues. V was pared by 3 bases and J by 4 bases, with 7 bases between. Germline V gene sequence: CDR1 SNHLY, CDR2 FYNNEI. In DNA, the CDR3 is TGTGCCAGCAGTGACGACAGGTACGAGCAGTACTTC. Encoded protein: CASSDDRYEQYF.

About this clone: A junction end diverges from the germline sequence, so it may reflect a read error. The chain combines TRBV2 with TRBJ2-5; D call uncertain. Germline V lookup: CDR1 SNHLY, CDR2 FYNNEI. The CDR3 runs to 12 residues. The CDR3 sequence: CAGSIRQETQYF. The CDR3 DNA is TGTGCCGGCAGTATACGGCAAGAGACCCAGTACTTC. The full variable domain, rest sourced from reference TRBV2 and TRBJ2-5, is EPEVTQTPSHQVTQMGQEVILRCVPISNHLYFYWYRQILGQKVEFLVSFYNNEISEKSEIFDDQFSVERPDGSNFTLKIRSTKLEDSAMYFCAGSIRQETQYFGPGTRLLVL.

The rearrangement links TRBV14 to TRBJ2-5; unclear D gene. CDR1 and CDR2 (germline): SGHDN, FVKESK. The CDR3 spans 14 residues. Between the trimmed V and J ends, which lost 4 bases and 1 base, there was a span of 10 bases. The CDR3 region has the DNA TGTGCCAGCAGCCCGAAGCGACTCCAAGAGACCCAGTACTTC. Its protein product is CASSPKRLQETQYF. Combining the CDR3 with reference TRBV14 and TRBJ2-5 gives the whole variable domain EAGVTQFPSHSVIEKGQTVTLRCDPISGHDNLYWYRRVMGKEIKFLLHFVKESKQDESGMPNNRFLAERTGGTYSTLKVQPAELEDSGVYFCASSPKRLQETQYFGPGTRLLVL.

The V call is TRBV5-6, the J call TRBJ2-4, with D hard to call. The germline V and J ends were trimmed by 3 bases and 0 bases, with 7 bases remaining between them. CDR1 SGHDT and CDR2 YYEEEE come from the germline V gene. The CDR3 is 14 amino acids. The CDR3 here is CASSSSLAKNIQYF. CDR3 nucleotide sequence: TGTGCCAGCAGCTCGAGCTTAGCCAAAAACATTCAGTACTTC.

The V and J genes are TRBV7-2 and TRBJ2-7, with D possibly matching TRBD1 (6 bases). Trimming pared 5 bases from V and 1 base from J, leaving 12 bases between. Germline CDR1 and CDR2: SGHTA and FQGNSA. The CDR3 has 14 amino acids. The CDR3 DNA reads TGTGCCAGCAGCCGTCAAGACAGGTCCTACGAGCAGTACTTC. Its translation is CASSRQDRSYEQYF. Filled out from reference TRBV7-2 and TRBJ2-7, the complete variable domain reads GAGVSQSPSNKVTEKGKDVELRCDPISGHTALYWYRQSLGQGLEFLIYFQGNSAPDKSGLPSDRFSAERTGGSVSTLTIQRTQQEDSAVYLCASSRQDRSYEQYFGPGTRLTVT.

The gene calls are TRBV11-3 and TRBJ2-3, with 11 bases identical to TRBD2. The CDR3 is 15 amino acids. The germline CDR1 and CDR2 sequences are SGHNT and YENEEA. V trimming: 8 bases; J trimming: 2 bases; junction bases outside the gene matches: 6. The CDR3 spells CASSSGLADTDTQYF. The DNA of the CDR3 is TGTGCCAGCTCCTCGGGACTAGCGGACACAGATACGCAGTATTTT.

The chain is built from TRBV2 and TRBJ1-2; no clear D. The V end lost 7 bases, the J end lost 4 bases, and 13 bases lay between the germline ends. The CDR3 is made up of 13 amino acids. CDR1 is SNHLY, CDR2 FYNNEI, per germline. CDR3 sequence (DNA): TGTGCCAGCACATCGCGGCCTGCCTATGGCTACACCTTC. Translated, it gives CASTSRPAYGYTF.

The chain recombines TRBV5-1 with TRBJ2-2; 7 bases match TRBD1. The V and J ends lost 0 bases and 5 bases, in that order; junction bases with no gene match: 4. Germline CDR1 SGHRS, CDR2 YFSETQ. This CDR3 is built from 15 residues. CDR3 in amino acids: CASSLGQGWTGELFF. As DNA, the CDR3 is TGCGCCAGCAGCTTGGGACAGGGCTGGACCGGGGAGCTGTTTTTT.

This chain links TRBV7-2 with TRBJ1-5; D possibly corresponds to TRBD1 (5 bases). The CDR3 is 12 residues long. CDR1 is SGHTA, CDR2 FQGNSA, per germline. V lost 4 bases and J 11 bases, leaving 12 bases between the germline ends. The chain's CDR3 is CASSSPPGAQHF. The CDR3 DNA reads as TGTGCCAGCAGCTCGCCCCCGGGGGCCCAGCATTTT.

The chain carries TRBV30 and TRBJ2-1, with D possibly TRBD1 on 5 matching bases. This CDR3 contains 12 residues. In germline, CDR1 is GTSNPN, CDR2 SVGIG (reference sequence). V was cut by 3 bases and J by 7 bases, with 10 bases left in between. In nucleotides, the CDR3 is TGTGCCTGGAGCAGACAGAGGAATGAGCAGTTCTTC. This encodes CAWSRQRNEQFF.

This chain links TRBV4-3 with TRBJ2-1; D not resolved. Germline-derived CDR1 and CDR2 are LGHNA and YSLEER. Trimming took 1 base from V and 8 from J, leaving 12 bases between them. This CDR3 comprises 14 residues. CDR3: CASSQGLYLDEQFF. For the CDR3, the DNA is TGCGCCAGCAGCCAAGGATTATACTTGGATGAGCAGTTCTTC.

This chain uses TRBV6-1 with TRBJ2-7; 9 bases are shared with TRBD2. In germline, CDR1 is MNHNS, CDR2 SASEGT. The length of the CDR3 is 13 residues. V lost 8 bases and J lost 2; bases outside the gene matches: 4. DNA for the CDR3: TGTGCCAGCGCTAGCGGGGTAACCTACGAGCAGTACTTC. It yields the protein CASASGVTYEQYF.

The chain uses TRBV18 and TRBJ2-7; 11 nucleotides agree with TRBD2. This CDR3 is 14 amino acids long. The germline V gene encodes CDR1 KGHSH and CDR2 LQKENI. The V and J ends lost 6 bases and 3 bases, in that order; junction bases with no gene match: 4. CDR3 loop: CASSPGTSGYEQYF. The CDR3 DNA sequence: TGTGCCAGCTCCCCCGGGACTAGCGGCTACGAGCAGTACTTC.

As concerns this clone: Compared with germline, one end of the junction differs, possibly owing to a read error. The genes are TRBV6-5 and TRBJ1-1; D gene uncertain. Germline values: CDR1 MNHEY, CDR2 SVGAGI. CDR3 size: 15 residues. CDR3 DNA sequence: TGTGCCAGCAGTTACCACCAGGCTTTGAAAACTGAAGCTTTCTTT. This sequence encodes CASSYHQALKTEAFF.

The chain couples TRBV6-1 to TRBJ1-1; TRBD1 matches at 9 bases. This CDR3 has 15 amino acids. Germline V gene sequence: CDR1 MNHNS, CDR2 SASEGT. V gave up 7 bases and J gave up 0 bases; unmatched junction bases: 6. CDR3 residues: CASTRRDRVNTEAFF. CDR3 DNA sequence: TGTGCCAGCACCCGCCGGGACAGGGTGAACACTGAAGCTTTCTTT.

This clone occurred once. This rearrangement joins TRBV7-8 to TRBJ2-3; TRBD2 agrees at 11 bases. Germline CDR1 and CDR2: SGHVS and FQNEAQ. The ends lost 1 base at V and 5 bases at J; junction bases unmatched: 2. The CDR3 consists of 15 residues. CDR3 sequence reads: CASSLGLAGLDTQYF. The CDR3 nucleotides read TGTGCCAGCAGCTTAGGACTAGCGGGACTAGATACGCAGTATTTT.

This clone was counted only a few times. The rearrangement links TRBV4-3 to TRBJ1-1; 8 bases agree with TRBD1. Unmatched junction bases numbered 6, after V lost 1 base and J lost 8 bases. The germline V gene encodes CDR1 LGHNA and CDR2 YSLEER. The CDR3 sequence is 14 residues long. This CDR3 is CASSQGMTGEEAFF. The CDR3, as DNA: TGCGCCAGCAGCCAAGGGATGACAGGGGAGGAAGCTTTCTTT.